The 20 T cell receptor beta chains given below trace back to one sample, sequenced in a study of blood T cell repertoires in COVID-19. TCRdb's table, derived via immunoSEQ multiplex PCR, lists solely in-frame clones and lacks some. The table lists roughly 50,000 clones, 83% of them singletons. Sequencing input: peripheral blood. Receptors were obtained from a human donor in a cohort sampled during active COVID-19.

The V gene is TRBV15, the J gene TRBJ2-3; a weak D match, TRBD1 (6 bases). Trimming removed 0 bases from V and 5 bases from J, with 18 bases in between. The CDR3 extends over 17 amino acids. CDR1 and CDR2 (germline): LNHNV, YYDKDF (reference sequence). The CDR3 region is CATSRDQEQGRGDTQYF. The DNA of the CDR3 is TGTGCCACCAGCAGAGATCAGGAACAGGGTCGGGGAGATACGCAGTATTTT.

The chain joins TRBV3-1 (or the pseudogene TRBV3-2) to TRBJ2-7; no definite D call. This CDR3 has 12 amino acids. Germline V gene data show CDR1 as LGHDT and CDR2 as YNNKEL (reference sequence). V lost 0 bases, J lost 5 bases, and 5 bases lay in between. The CDR3 sequence: CASSQEGHEQYF. CDR3 DNA sequence: TGTGCCAGCAGCCAAGAGGGCCACGAGCAGTACTTC.

V is TRBV30 and J is TRBJ1-2; D is perhaps TRBD1 (6 bases). Trimming took off 0 bases at V and 5 bases at J, with 16 bases between the two ends. This CDR3 has 15 residues. Germline V gene sequence: CDR1 GTSNPN, CDR2 SVGIG (reference sequence). The CDR3 is CAWSVSGGGGYGYTF. Here the CDR3 DNA reads TGTGCCTGGAGTGTATCCGGGGGCGGGGGATATGGCTACACCTTC.

The chain is built from TRBV6-5 and TRBJ1-6; D may be TRBD1 (6 bases). This CDR3 comprises 14 residues. V was cut by 6 bases and J by 9 bases, with 15 bases left in between. In germline, CDR1 is MNHEY, CDR2 SVGAGI. The CDR3 is CASSPEGGGSPLHF. In DNA form, the CDR3 reads TGTGCCAGCAGCCCAGAAGGGGGTGGTTCACCCCTCCACTTT.

The V call is TRBV4-1, the J call TRBJ1-5; perhaps TRBD1 as D (6 bases). The CDR3 is made up of 14 amino acids. CDR1 is MGHRA and CDR2 is YSYEKL in the germline V gene. The V and J ends lost 4 bases and 6 bases respectively, with 13 bases between them. The CDR3 sequence: CASSLLHRVQPQHF. Written as DNA, the CDR3 is TGCGCCAGCAGCCTGCTACACAGGGTTCAGCCCCAGCATTTT.

Only a few counts were recorded for this clone. The V and J genes are TRBV10-2 and TRBJ2-7, with no clear D. The V gene's germline CDR1 is WSHSY and CDR2 SAAADI. This CDR3 comprises 12 residues. V lost 7 bases and J 3 bases, leaving 10 bases between the germline ends. The CDR3 here is CASTPQLYEQYF. The CDR3 region has the DNA TGCGCCAGCACCCCGCAACTCTACGAGCAGTACTTC.

This clone was observed a few times. The chain uses TRBV7-3 and TRBJ2-1, with a tentative D call TRBD2 (6 bases). The CDR3 has 13 amino acids. CDR1 and CDR2 (germline): SGHTA, FQGTGA. The V end was cut by 6 bases, the J end by 7 bases, with 13 bases between. CDR3: CASRPEGGNEQFF. The CDR3 bases are TGTGCCAGCAGACCGGAGGGAGGAAATGAGCAGTTCTTC.

V gene TRBV28 combines with J gene TRBJ1-1; a weak D match, TRBD1 (5 bases). V shed 3 bases and J shed 0 bases, with 14 bases lying between them. This CDR3 contains 16 residues. Per the germline V gene, CDR1 is MDHEN and CDR2 is SYDVKM. CDR3 nucleotides: TGTGCCAGCAGTTTGGGGGAGGCCCAGATGAACACTGAAGCTTTCTTT. Protein product: CASSLGEAQMNTEAFF.

This clone was seen a few times. J is TRBJ1-1 and V is TRBV7-2, with D unclear. The V gene's germline CDR1 is SGHTA and CDR2 FQGNSA. CDR3 size: 13 residues. V lost 1 base, J lost 2 bases, and 5 bases lay in between. CDR3 bases: TGTGCCAGCAGCTTAGACTCAAACACTGAAGCTTTCTTT. Its translation is CASSLDSNTEAFF.

The chain couples TRBV6-2 or TRBV6-3 to TRBJ2-7; TRBD1 matches 8 bases. Trimming removed 6 bases from V and 2 bases from J; junction bases left unmatched: 3. Germline CDR1 MNHEY, CDR2 SVGEGT. CDR3 length equals 13 residues. The CDR3 loop is CASSWTGTYEQYF. The CDR3 nucleotides are TGTGCCAGCAGCTGGACAGGGACCTACGAGCAGTACTTC.

V and J are TRBV5-1 and TRBJ1-6; D is possibly TRBD1 (5 bases). The CDR3 length is 18 residues. Trimming stripped 4 bases from V and 5 bases from J, with 22 bases between. Germline CDR1 is SGHRS and CDR2 is YFSETQ. The chain's CDR3 is CASSTGRGEQWDNSPLHF. The CDR3, as DNA: TGCGCCAGCAGCACCGGACGGGGGGAGCAATGGGATAATTCACCCCTCCACTTT.

The chain uses TRBV29-1 and TRBJ1-1; no firm D call. The CDR3 spans 11 residues. V was pared by 8 bases and J by 9 bases, with 16 bases between. Germline V gene data show CDR1 as SQVTM and CDR2 as ANQGSEA. The CDR3: CSSLGVLKAFF. CDR3 in DNA: TGCAGCTCCCTCGGGGTCCTTAAAGCTTTCTTT.

The J gene is TRBJ2-7, the V gene TRBV9; 7 bases match TRBD1. V lost 2 bases, J lost 5 bases, and 10 bases stayed unmatched. The length of the CDR3 is 15 residues. Germline-derived CDR1 and CDR2 are SGDLS and YYNGEE. As DNA, the CDR3 is TGTGCCAGCAGCGTCACTTCAGGGGGATCTGACGAGCAGTACTTC. Translation: CASSVTSGGSDEQYF.

The chain links TRBV12-2 to TRBJ2-6; the table's TRBD2 call for D was not verified on the DNA. TRBV12-2 is flagged as a pseudogene. This CDR3 region has 15 residues. CDR3 DNA sequence: TGTGCAAGTCGCTTTTGGGAGCTTGGGGCCAACGTCCTGACTTTC. Translated: CASRFWELGANVLTF.

V is TRBV5-1 and J is TRBJ1-6; TRBD1 matches at 7 bases. Trimming at V came to 0 bases and at J to 9 bases, leaving 6 bases not matched to a gene. Germline lookup yields CDR1 SGHRS and CDR2 YFSETQ. The CDR3 extends over 15 amino acids. This chain's CDR3 is CASSLETGKGSPLHF. As DNA, the CDR3 is TGCGCCAGCAGCTTGGAGACAGGGAAAGGTTCACCCCTCCACTTT.

The chain carries TRBV29-1 and TRBJ1-5; 9 nucleotides match TRBD1. This CDR3 is built from 15 residues. The germline gives CDR1 SQVTM, CDR2 ANQGSEA. V was clipped by 6 bases and J by 4 bases; unmatched bases: 10. The CDR3 nucleotides read TGCAGCGTCCGGTTTGGGACAGGGATAAATCAGCCCCAGCATTTT. As protein: CSVRFGTGINQPQHF.

This rearrangement joins TRBV18 to TRBJ1-1, with D possibly matching TRBD1 (6 bases). The CDR3 has 14 amino acids. Deletions cut 7 bases from V and 2 bases from J, with 14 bases between. The germline V gene has CDR1 KGHSH and CDR2 LQKENI. The CDR3 nucleotides are TGTGCCAGCTATTCAGCGACAGGAAACACTGAAGCTTTCTTT. Translation: CASYSATGNTEAFF.

The J gene is TRBJ2-3, the V gene TRBV6-5, with 8 bases matching TRBD1. The CDR3 length is 14 residues. Germline V gives CDR1 MNHEY, CDR2 SVGAGI. After removal of 10 bases from V and 2 bases from J, the junction contained 8 bases not matched to a gene. The chain's CDR3 is CAIGDRRYTDTQYF. CDR3 DNA sequence: TGTGCCATCGGGGACAGGAGGTACACAGATACGCAGTATTTT.

This clone was observed a handful of times. This rearrangement joins TRBV25-1 to TRBJ1-2; D is undetermined. Germline lookup yields CDR1 MGHDK and CDR2 SYGVNS. The CDR3 spans 12 residues. Trimming took off 1 base at V and 7 bases at J, with 7 bases between the two ends. CDR3 loop: CASSESGGGYTF. CDR3 sequence (DNA): TGTGCCAGCAGTGAATCAGGTGGTGGCTACACCTTC.

The rearrangement joins TRBV3-1 (or the pseudogene TRBV3-2) to TRBJ1-3, with a tentative D call TRBD1 (5 bases). The CDR3 length is 15 residues. The germline V gene has CDR1 LGHDT and CDR2 YNNKEL (reference sequence). Trimming took off 1 base at V and 0 bases at J, with 7 bases between the two ends. The CDR3 coding sequence is TGTGCCAGCAGCCAAGCCGGGGGCTCTGGAAACACCATATATTTT. Encoded protein: CASSQAGGSGNTIYF.